This T cell receptor (beta chain) was retrieved from a study of blood T cell repertoires in COVID-19. Study in general: Sites across the United States, Italy and Spain contributed samples from acute and convalescent COVID-19. Sample material is recorded as cDNA or gDNA derived from T cells, B-cell-depleted T cells, or PBMCs.

Per the germline V gene, CDR1 is SGHNT and CDR2 is YYREEE (reference sequence). The length of the CDR3 is 16 residues. Trimming removed 4 bases from V and 6 bases from J; junction bases left unmatched: 11. In the authors' workflow: Estimated nucleated cell counts came from reference gene primer amplification. The data were produced by immunoSEQ multiplex PCR, yet TCRdb's version contains in-frame clones alone and is incomplete. The V and J calls and clone size were taken over from that table, and D and trimming were inferred from the DNA. Altogether 94,000 or so clones are present, just over 85% being singletons, with the ten largest covering about 8%.

Sequencing was done on a sample of peripheral blood. The source is a woman in her seventies with acute or convalescent COVID-19. J is TRBJ2-2 and V is TRBV5-4, with 8 bases fitting TRBD1. In nucleotides, the CDR3 is TGTGCCAGCAGCACAGGACAGGGTGTTGAGTCCGGGGAGCTGTTTTTT. This gives the protein CASSTGQGVESGELFF. Combining the CDR3 with reference TRBV5-4 and TRBJ2-2 gives the whole variable domain ETGVTQSPTHLIKTRGQQVTLRCSSQSGHNTVSWYQQALGQGPQFIFQYYREEENGRGNFPPRFSGLQFPNYSSELNVNALELDDSALYLCASSTGQGVESGELFFGEGSRLTVL.